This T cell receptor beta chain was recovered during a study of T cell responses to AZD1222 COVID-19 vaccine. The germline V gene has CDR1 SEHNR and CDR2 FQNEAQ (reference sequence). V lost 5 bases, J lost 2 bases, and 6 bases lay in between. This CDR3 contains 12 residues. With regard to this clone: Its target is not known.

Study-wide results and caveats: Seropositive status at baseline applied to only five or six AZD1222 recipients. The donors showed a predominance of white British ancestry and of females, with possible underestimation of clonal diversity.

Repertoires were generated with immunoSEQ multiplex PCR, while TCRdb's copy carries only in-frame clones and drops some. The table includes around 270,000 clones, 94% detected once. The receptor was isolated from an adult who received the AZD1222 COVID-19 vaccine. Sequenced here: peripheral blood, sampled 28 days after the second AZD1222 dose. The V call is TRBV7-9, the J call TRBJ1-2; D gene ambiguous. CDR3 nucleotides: TGTGCCAGCAGCCCAGGAAACTATGGCTACACCTTC. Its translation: CASSPGNYGYTF.